Here is one T cell receptor (beta chain) with its context. Antigen: not known. This entry belongs to a study of vaccination effects on CD4 cells after COVID-19. Overall study context: Participants each got two BNT162b2 or mRNA-1273 vaccine doses.

The ViraFEST assay expanded antigen-specific CD4+ T cells with viral peptide pools before sequencing. At the end of about 10 days of culture, CD4+ T cells were isolated. In the vaccine recipients, nucleocapsid antibodies were negative and there was no prior SARS-CoV-2 infection. Approximately 2.2 million PBMC per well received about 10 IU/ml IL-2 and around 11 ug/ml peptides in culture. Study-wide results and limits: Clones that were induced by infection or by vaccine showed marked contraction late after vaccination. Nearly all vaccine-induced clones in healthy recipients recognized only SARS-CoV-2.

Some clones are missing from TCRdb's copy, which holds only in-frame ones; the method was immunoSEQ multiplex PCR. The sample yields 30,000 to 45,000 clones, about two thirds seen once. The CDR3 has 14 residues. V lost 0 bases and J 5 bases, leaving 7 bases between the germline ends. CDR1 is LNHNV and CDR2 is YYDKDF in the germline V gene (reference sequence). The chain couples TRBV15 to TRBJ2-2; D is unclear. The sample was CD4+ T cells from PBMCs cultured with SARS-CoV-2 spike peptides, taken before COVID-19 vaccination. The origin of this receptor is a human donor who received a COVID-19 vaccine. CDR3 DNA sequence: TGTGCCACCAGCAGAGAAAGTTTAACCGGGGAGCTGTTTTTT. Protein product: CATSRESLTGELFF.